The sequence of this T cell receptor beta chain was determined in a study of blood T cell repertoires in COVID-19 (TCRdb year 2020). In terms of the full investigation: Samples from collaborators originated in the United States, Italy and Spain and spanned both the acute and convalescent phases of COVID-19. The material from the prospective study consisted of cDNA or gDNA derived from T cells, B-cell-depleted T cells, or PBMCs. Subjects who had been exposed to COVID-19, were actively infected with it, or had recovered from it provided the deeply sampled blood TCRbeta repertoires that made up the dataset. A freely available public database, intended as a resource for researchers studying the immune response to SARS-CoV-2, is where the repertoires were released. Samples came from the ongoing ImmuneRACE study (first 160 participants) plus 1,254 subjects from 6 global collaborators. The sample metadata nearly always contained a de-identified subject ID, COVID-19 status, age in years and sex. Where available, HLA class I and class II types were taken from metadata supplied by the sample provider and were not determined by assay-based typing. What the research found in general, with its limitations: The amount of clinical and demographic metadata varied by source and participant and was provided uncurated.

The germline V gene encodes CDR1 SSHAT and CDR2 FNYEAQ (reference sequence). The CDR3 has 14 amino acids, counting the end cysteine and phenylalanine. Kept here is only the CDR3 DNA, which spans 42 bases and is read in frame from base 1. A remark on this clone: Its antigen target is currently unknown. One end of the junction does not line up with germline, which may come from a read error.

TCRbeta CDR3 regions were amplified from genomic DNA using the immunoSEQ Assay, a bias-controlled multiplex PCR. Per the original workflow: The number of nucleated cells in each sample was estimated from the amplification of reference gene primers within the assay. To quantify the absolute abundance of each unique TCRbeta CDR3 rearrangement, sequence reads were collapsed and filtered. For each sample, productive Simpson clonality was calculated by taking the square root of Simpson's diversity index across productive rearrangements. Sourced from immuneACCESS, this table was stored by TCRdb with only in-frame sequences that have V and J called. A share of the clones is absent; for the studies checked, an unresolved V gene accounts for under half, and the remainder has no known explanation. Clone size and the V and J calls come from that table; the DNA yielded D and trimming. The sample includes some 200,000 clones, with approximately 87% observed a single time. Just under 2.5% of the sample goes to the ten largest clones.

Collaborating institutions collected whole blood in K2EDTA tubes following their own protocols. For TCRbeta analysis, collaborators shipped samples in one of three forms: frozen whole blood, isolated PBMCs, or DNA extracted from either of those sample types. The TCR was taken from a man aged 40-50 years with active or convalescent COVID-19. Sequenced: peripheral blood. The chain employs TRBV7-7 and TRBJ1-2; TRBD1 lines up with 7 middle nucleotides. The bases read TGTGCTAGCAGCGGAAAACAGGGGCACTATGGCTACACCTTC. Its translation is CASSGKQGHYGYTF.